The sequence of this T cell receptor (beta chain) was determined in a study of T cell responses to AZD1222 COVID-19 vaccine. Some clones are missing from TCRdb's copy, which holds only in-frame ones; the method was immunoSEQ multiplex PCR. The sample lists fewer than 120,000 clones; 88% were seen once. V trimming: 4 bases; J trimming: 4 bases; junction bases outside the gene matches: 11. Per germline, CDR1 SGHRS and CDR2 YFSETQ. This CDR3 is built from 16 residues. Sequences were derived from peripheral blood, sampled on day 0 of AZD1222 vaccination. The rearrangement links TRBV5-1 to TRBJ2-3, with 8 bases fitting TRBD2. This clonotype was obtained from an adult in good health. The CDR3 DNA reads TGCGCCAGCAGCCTTCAGCGGGAGATTCTAGCAGATACGCAGTATTTT. It yields the protein CASSLQREILADTQYF.